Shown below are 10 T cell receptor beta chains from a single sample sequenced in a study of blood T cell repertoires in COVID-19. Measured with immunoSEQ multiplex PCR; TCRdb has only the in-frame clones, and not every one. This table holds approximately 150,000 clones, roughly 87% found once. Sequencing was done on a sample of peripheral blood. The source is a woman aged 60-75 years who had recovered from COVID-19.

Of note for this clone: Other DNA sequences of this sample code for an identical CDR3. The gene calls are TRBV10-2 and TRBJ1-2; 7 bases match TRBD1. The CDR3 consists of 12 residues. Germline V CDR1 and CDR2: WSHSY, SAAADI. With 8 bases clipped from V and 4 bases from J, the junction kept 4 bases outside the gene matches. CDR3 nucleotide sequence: TGCGCCAGCCTCCGGGACAGCTATGGCTACACCTTC. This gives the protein CASLRDSYGYTF.

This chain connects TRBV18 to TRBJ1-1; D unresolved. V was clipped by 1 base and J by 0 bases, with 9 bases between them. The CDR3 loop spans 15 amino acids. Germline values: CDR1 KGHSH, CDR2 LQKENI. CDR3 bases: TGTGCCAGCTCACCACGCCCAGAATTGAACACTGAAGCTTTCTTT. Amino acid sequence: CASSPRPELNTEAFF.

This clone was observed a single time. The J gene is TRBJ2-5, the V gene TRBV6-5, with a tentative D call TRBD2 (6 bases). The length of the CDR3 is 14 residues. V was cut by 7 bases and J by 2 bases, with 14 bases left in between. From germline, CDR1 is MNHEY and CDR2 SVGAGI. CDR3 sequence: CASTRDWTQETQYF. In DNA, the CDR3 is TGTGCCAGCACCCGGGACTGGACTCAAGAGACCCAGTACTTC.

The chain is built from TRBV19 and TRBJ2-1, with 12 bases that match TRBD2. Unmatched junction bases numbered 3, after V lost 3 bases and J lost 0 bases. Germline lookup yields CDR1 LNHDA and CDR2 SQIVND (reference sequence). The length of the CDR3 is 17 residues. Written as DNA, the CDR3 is TGTGCCAGTAGTATGACTAGCGGGGGAAACTCCTACAATGAGCAGTTCTTC. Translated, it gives CASSMTSGGNSYNEQFF.

In nucleotides, the CDR3 is TGTGCCAGCACCGTGCCTGAGACCTACGAGCAGTACTTC. Its translation is CASTVPETYEQYF. The V and J genes are TRBV6-5 and TRBJ2-7, with D unresolved. This CDR3 contains 13 residues. The germline gives CDR1 MNHEY, CDR2 SVGAGI. The V end lost 7 bases, the J end lost 2 bases, and 12 bases lay between the germline ends.

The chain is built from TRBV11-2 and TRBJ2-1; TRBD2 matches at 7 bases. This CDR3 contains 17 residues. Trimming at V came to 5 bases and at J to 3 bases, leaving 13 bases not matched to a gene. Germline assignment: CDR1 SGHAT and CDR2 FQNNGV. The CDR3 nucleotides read TGTGCCAGCAGCAGTATCGTCGGACGGGGGGTCTACAATGAGCAGTTCTTC. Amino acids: CASSSIVGRGVYNEQFF.

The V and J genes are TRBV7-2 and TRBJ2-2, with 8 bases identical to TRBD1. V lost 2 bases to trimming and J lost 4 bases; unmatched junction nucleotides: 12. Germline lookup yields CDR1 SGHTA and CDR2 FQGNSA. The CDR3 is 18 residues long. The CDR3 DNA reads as TGTGCCAGCAGCTTATCGTTCGGAGGACAGGGAGTCACCGGGGAGCTGTTTTTT. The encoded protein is CASSLSFGGQGVTGELFF.

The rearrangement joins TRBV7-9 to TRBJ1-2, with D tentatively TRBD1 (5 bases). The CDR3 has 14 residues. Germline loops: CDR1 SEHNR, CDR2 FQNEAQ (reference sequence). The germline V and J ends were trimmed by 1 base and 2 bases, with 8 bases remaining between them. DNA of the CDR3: TGTGCCAGCAGCTTAGGCCAGGGAAACTATGGCTACACCTTC. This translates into CASSLGQGNYGYTF.

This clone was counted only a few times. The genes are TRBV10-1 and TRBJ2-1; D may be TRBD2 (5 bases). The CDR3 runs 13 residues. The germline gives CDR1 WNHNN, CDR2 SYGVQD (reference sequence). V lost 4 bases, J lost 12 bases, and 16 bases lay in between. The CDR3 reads CASSAGQGGGQFF. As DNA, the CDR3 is TGCGCCAGCAGTGCGGGCCAAGGAGGTGGGCAGTTCTTC.

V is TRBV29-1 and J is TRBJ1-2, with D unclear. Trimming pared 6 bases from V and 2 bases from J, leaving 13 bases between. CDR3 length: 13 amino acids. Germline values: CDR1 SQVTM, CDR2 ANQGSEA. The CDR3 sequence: CSVPFQANYGYTF. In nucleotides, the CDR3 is TGCAGCGTCCCTTTCCAGGCAAACTATGGCTACACCTTC.